The 6 T cell receptor beta chains below come from one sample, sequenced in a study of tumor and adjacent non-tumor tissue in lung cancer. RNA was extracted from bulk tissue without any cell sorting. The normal lung tissue was taken more than 3 cm from the tumor edge. TCRbeta libraries were built with three rounds of nested PCR, modified from ARM-PCR. Using its own MiXCR run on the multiplex PCR reads, TCRdb lists one record per CDR3 protein. The sample contains approximately 100,000 distinct CDR3 sequences, 60% to 80% of which appear only once. What was sequenced was distant non-tumor lung tissue. The receptors were gathered from a man aged 25-45 years with non-small cell lung cancer.

This clonotype has a handful of counts. A much larger clone sits a single nucleotide away, making a read error possible. This chain connects TRBV4-3 to TRBJ2-5; TRBD1 matches at 7 bases. CDR3 length: 15 amino acids. In germline, CDR1 is LGHNA, CDR2 YSLEER. In nucleotides, the CDR3 is TGCGTCAGCAGCCAGGGGTACAGGGGCAAGGAGACCCAGTACTTC. Encoded protein: CVSSQGYRGKETQYF.

On this clonotype itself: This clone may be a read error of a much larger clone one base away. The J gene is TRBJ1-1, the V gene TRBV20-1; tentatively, D is TRBD1 (5 bases). V lost 3 bases and J lost 0, with 11 bases in between. CDR1 is DFQATT and CDR2 is SNEGSKA in the germline V gene (reference sequence). This CDR3 spans 14 amino acids. CDR3 loop: CSASRGRLNTEAFF. The DNA of the CDR3 is TGCAGTGCTAGTAGGGGACGGCTGAACACTGAAGCTTTCTTT.

The rearrangement links TRBV29-1 to TRBJ2-2; unclear D gene. The germline V gene encodes CDR1 SQVTM and CDR2 ANQGSEA. This CDR3 has 12 amino acids. Trimming pared 8 bases from V and 4 bases from J, leaving 11 bases between. The DNA for the CDR3 is TGCAGCATTGTTAGGGTCACCGGGGAGCTGTTTTTT. It yields the protein CSIVRVTGELFF.

This clonotype came up a few times. The rearrangement links TRBV11-2 to TRBJ2-5; D perhaps matches TRBD1 (5 bases). CDR1 is SGHAT, CDR2 FQNNGV, per germline. V was clipped by 5 bases and J by 2 bases, with 15 bases between them. The CDR3 runs to 15 residues. The CDR3 region has the DNA TGTGCCAGCAGCCTCACCCCAGGGCGGCAAGAGACCCAGTACTTC. Protein: CASSLTPGRQETQYF.

The chain carries TRBV11-3 and TRBJ2-1; D possibly corresponds to TRBD2 (6 bases). CDR1 is SGHNT, CDR2 YENEEA, per germline. The CDR3 spans 15 residues. The CDR3 is CSCSPRTISYNEQFF. In DNA, the CDR3 is TGTTCCTGCAGCCCCCGGACTATTTCCTACAATGAGCAGTTCTTC.

A note on this clonotype: One end of the junction varies from germline; a read error may be responsible. The chain carries TRBV20-1 and TRBJ2-7; 8 bases line up with TRBD2. Germline CDR1 and CDR2: DFQATT and SNEGSKA (reference sequence). The CDR3 runs 13 residues. The CDR3 reads CSARSSGGYEQNF. CDR3 bases: TGCAGTGCTAGGTCGAGCGGGGGCTACGAGCAGAACTTC.